A selection of T cell receptor beta chains follows, all from one sample in a study of patients and donors after allogeneic stem cell transplantation. TCRdb redid the calling of the RT-PCR reads with MiXCR, one entry per CDR3 protein. The profile shows 20,000 to 25,000 distinct CDR3 sequences, 29% of them singletons. Input material: blood, either unsorted or a sorted T cell fraction (not recorded which). These receptors all stem from a human donor who was either an allogeneic HSCT recipient or a stem cell or donor lymphocyte infusion donor (not recorded which). It is not recorded whose cells these are; they may come from a transplant donor. CDR3s include the opening cysteine and the closing phenylalanine or tryptophan. The D gene is left open where the match is weak. The listing skips clone size in some rows; elsewhere it reads once, few, many or a size class.

TRBD2	NA	TRBV12-3/TRBV12-4	TRBJ2-5	CASDERGGLETQYF	TGTGCCAGCGACGAGCGGGGGGGGTTAGAGACCCAGTACTTC
NA	NA	TRBV10-3	TRBJ2-3	CAISVTGSTDTQYF	TGTGCCATCAGCGTTACAGGGAGCACAGATACGCAGTATTTT
NA	NA	TRBV27	TRBJ1-2	CASSFNLLTANYGYTF	TGTGCCAGCAGTTTCAACCTTTTGACAGCCAACTATGGCTACACCTTC
TRBD1	once	TRBV9	TRBJ1-1	CASSLLTGDTEAFF	TGTGCCAGCAGCCTCCTGACAGGGGACACTGAAGCTTTCTTT
NA	NA	TRBV5-1	TRBJ2-5	CASSWNPSPLQETQYF	TGCGCCAGCAGCTGGAATCCGTCGCCCCTTCAAGAGACCCAGTACTTC
TRBD2	few	TRBV5-1	TRBJ2-3	CASSSSGGASDTQYF	TGCGCCAGCAGCAGTAGCGGGGGGGCCTCAGATACGCAGTATTTT
NA	NA	TRBV7-2	TRBJ2-2	CASSLERRRNTGELFF	TGTGCCAGCAGCTTGGAGCGACGACGAAACACCGGGGAGCTGTTTTTT
NA	NA	TRBV12-3/TRBV12-4	TRBJ1-6	CASRPTQAFPLHF	TGTGCCAGCAGGCCCACCCAGGCTTTCCCCCTCCACTTT
TRBD2	few	TRBV12-3/TRBV12-4	TRBJ2-2	CASRRIGLGGGELFF	TGTGCCAGCAGGCGTATCGGACTAGGAGGCGGGGAGCTGTTTTTT
TRBD2	few	TRBV29-1	TRBJ2-1	CSVEETSGGPSSYNEQFF	TGCAGCGTTGAAGAGACTAGCGGGGGACCGAGCTCCTACAATGAGCAGTTCTTC
TRBD1	NA	TRBV4-2	TRBJ1-6	CASSQTGTGNSPLHF	TGTGCCAGCAGCCAAACCGGGACAGGGAATTCACCCCTCCACTTT
NA	NA	TRBV29-1	TRBJ1-1	CSATLTVLNTEAFF	TGCAGCGCCACATTGACAGTGTTGAACACTGAAGCTTTCTTT
NA	few	TRBV28	TRBJ1-6	CASSSNRVANSPLHF	TGTGCCAGCAGTTCGAACAGGGTAGCTAATTCACCCCTCCACTTT
NA	few	TRBV4-1	TRBJ1-4	CASSQSRGEKLFF	TGCGCCAGCAGCCAGAGCAGGGGCGAAAAACTGTTTTTT
NA	NA	TRBV5-1	TRBJ2-2	CASSLSWGRVTGELFF	TGCGCCAGCAGCTTGAGCTGGGGGCGCGTGACCGGGGAGCTGTTTTTT
NA	many	TRBV12-3/TRBV12-4	TRBJ1-6	CASSPRRDNSPLHF	TGTGCCAGCAGCCCCCGCAGGGATAATTCACCCCTCCACTTT
TRBD1	once	TRBV29-1	TRBJ2-7	CSARQGYEQYF	TGCAGCGCCCGACAGGGTTACGAGCAGTACTTC
NA	NA	TRBV6-2/TRBV6-3	TRBJ2-2	CASRRNTGELFF	TGTGCCAGCAGAAGGAACACCGGGGAGCTGTTTTTT
NA	NA	TRBV6-5	TRBJ2-3	CASSYHPKSTDTQYF	TGTGCCAGCAGTTACCACCCCAAAAGCACAGATACGCAGTATTTT
TRBD1	NA	TRBV30	TRBJ1-2	CAWSRDRPNYGYTF	TGTGCCTGGAGTAGGGACAGACCTAACTATGGCTACACCTTC
NA	NA	TRBV12-3/TRBV12-4	TRBJ1-5	CASSLGNRQPQHF	TGTGCCAGCAGTTTGGGAAACAGACAGCCCCAGCATTTT
NA	few	TRBV12-3/TRBV12-4	TRBJ1-4	CASSFLRGREKLFF	TGTGCCAGCAGTTTCCTCAGGGGCAGGGAAAAACTGTTTTTT
NA	few	TRBV2	TRBJ2-2	CASSENRHNTGELFF	TGTGCCAGCAGTGAAAATAGACATAACACCGGGGAGCTGTTTTTT
NA	NA	TRBV12-3/TRBV12-4	TRBJ1-1	CASSVRGTNTEAFF	TGTGCCAGCAGTGTCAGGGGAACCAACACTGAAGCTTTCTTT
NA	many	TRBV4-3	TRBJ1-5	CASSQDIRGQPQHF	TGCGCCAGCAGCCAAGATATAAGGGGACAGCCCCAGCATTTT
NA	NA	TRBV12-3/TRBV12-4	TRBJ2-3	CASSLVADTQYF	TGTGCCAGCAGTTTGGTGGCAGATACGCAGTATTTT
NA	NA	TRBV28	TRBJ1-1	CASSLAGSLNTEAFF	TGTGCCAGCAGTTTAGCAGGGTCCCTGAACACTGAAGCTTTCTTT
NA	NA	TRBV12-3/TRBV12-4	TRBJ2-2	CASSPSRAGELFF	TGTGCCAGCAGTCCAAGTAGGGCCGGGGAGCTGTTTTTT
NA	few	TRBV2	TRBJ1-6	CASSVGDLNSPLHF	TGTGCCAGCAGTGTGGGGGACCTCAATTCACCCCTCCACTTT
NA	many	TRBV20-1	TRBJ1-5	CSAREVGRNQPQHF	TGCAGTGCTAGAGAAGTGGGGCGCAATCAGCCCCAGCATTTT
NA	NA	TRBV9	TRBJ1-2	CASSVAGAYGYTF	TGTGCCAGCAGCGTAGCGGGGGCGTATGGCTACACCTTC
NA	few	TRBV7-9	TRBJ1-6	CASSLDSTRNSPLHF	TGTGCCAGCAGCTTAGATTCCACCAGAAATTCACCCCTCCACTTT
NA	NA	TRBV12-3/TRBV12-4	TRBJ2-5	CASGLQETQYF	TGTGCCAGCGGCCTCCAAGAGACCCAGTACTTC
NA	NA	TRBV4-3	TRBJ2-5	CASSQGPGTQYF	TGCGCCAGCAGCCAAGGACCTGGGACCCAGTACTTC
NA	few	TRBV5-8	TRBJ1-3	CASRRTAGKAIYF	TGTGCCAGCAGAAGGACAGCCGGGAAGGCCATATATTTT
NA	NA	TRBV4-2	TRBJ2-5	CASSQARETQYF	TGTGCCAGCAGCCAGGCGAGGGAGACCCAGTACTTC
NA	NA	TRBV12-3/TRBV12-4	TRBJ1-1	CASSLETFTEAFF	TGTGCCAGCAGTTTGGAGACATTTACTGAAGCTTTCTTT
NA	medium-sized	TRBV20-1	TRBJ1-5	CSASRQGSRFNQPQHF	TGCAGTGCTAGCCGCCAGGGTTCGAGATTCAATCAGCCCCAGCATTTT
NA	NA	TRBV30	TRBJ1-4	CAWSNQGSEKLFF	TGTGCCTGGAGTAACCAGGGCAGCGAAAAACTGTTTTTT
TRBD2	few	TRBV20-1	TRBJ2-1	CSVQHGGAYNEQFF	TGCAGTGTTCAGCACGGGGGGGCCTACAATGAGCAGTTCTTC